The sequence of this T cell receptor (beta chain) was determined in a study of regulatory T cells in long-lasting Graves disease. Overall study context: Graves' patients (newly diagnosed) had been on antithyroid drugs under 3 months.

In germline, CDR1 is KGHSH, CDR2 LQKENI. The length of the CDR3 is 16 residues. The V end lost 3 bases, the J end lost 0 bases, and 13 bases lay between the germline ends. According to the study, TCR beta libraries were built with iRepertoire HTBI primers and CDR3-region Arm-PCR. Authors' analysis steps: Throughout the samples, researchers identified fewer than 80 TRBV and approximately 15 TRBJ segments. TCRdb re-called the multiplex PCR reads through MiXCR, storing one row per CDR3 protein. These V and J calls originate from TCRdb's pipeline instead of the authors' own analysis. The data contain around 400,000 distinct CDR3 sequences, about 16% of them singletons. This sample's time point: newly diagnosed GD, antithyroid drugs for less than 3 months. Construction of the TCR library relied on RNA isolated from PBMCs.

The receptor's source is a female donor with Graves disease. This sample comprised peripheral blood mononuclear cells (PBMCs), obtained at new diagnosis, from a patient treated with antithyroid drugs. V gene TRBV18 combines with J gene TRBJ2-3; D is perhaps TRBD1 (5 bases). CDR3 DNA sequence: TGTGCCAGCTCACCCTTGGGGCGAGAAAGCACAGATACGCAGTATTTT. It is translated as CASSPLGRESTDTQYF.